This T cell receptor (beta chain) was sequenced for a study of blood T cell repertoires in COVID-19. In the study overall: COVID-19 samples collected from the United States, Italy and Spain covered acute and convalescent phases. T cells, B-cell-depleted T cells, or PBMCs supplied cDNA or gDNA.

TCRdb keeps only in-frame clones here, not all; method: immunoSEQ multiplex PCR. The sample carries roughly 440,000 clones, about 87% recorded once. This TCR came from a woman between 50 and 59 years old with COVID-19, enrolled during active disease. The sequencing sample was made of peripheral blood.

The CDR3 sequence: CASSSLGAMNTEAFF. The CDR3 DNA reads TGTGCCAGCAGTTCCCTGGGGGCTATGAACACTGAAGCTTTCTTT. The rearrangement uses TRBV28 and TRBJ1-1; D might be TRBD1 (6 bases). Trimming removed 4 bases from V and 0 bases from J, with 12 bases in between. CDR1 and CDR2 from the germline V gene are MDHEN and SYDVKM. The CDR3 covers 15 residues. The variable domain in full, with the rest retrieved from reference TRBV28 and TRBJ1-1, is DVKVTQSSRYLVKRTGEKVFLECVQDMDHENMFWYRQDPGLGLRLIYFSYDVKMKEKGDIPEGYSVSREKKERFSLILESASTNQTSMYLCASSSLGAMNTEAFFGQGTRLTVV.